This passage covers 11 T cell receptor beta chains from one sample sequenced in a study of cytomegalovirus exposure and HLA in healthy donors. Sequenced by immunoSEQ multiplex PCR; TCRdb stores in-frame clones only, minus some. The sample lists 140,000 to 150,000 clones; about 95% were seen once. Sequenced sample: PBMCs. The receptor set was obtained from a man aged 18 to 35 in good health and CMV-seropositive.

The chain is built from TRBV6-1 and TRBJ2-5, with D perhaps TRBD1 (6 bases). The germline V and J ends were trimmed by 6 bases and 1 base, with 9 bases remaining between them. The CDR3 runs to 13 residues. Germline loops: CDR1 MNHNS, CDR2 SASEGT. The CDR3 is CASRDSIQETQYF. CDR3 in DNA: TGTGCCAGCAGGGACAGCATCCAAGAGACCCAGTACTTC.

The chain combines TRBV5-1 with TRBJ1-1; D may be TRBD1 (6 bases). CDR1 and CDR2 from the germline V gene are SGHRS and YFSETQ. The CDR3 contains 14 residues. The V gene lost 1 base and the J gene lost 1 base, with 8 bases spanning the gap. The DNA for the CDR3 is TGCGCCAGCAGCTTGCGGACAGAGAACACTGAAGCTTTCTTT. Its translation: CASSLRTENTEAFF.

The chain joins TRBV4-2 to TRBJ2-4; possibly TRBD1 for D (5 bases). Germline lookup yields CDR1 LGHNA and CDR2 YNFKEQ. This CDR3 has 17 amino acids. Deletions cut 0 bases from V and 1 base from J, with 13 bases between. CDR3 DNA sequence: TGTGCCAGCAGCCAAGAGGGTGGGGCCATGGCCAAAAACATTCAGTACTTC. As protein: CASSQEGGAMAKNIQYF.

Written as DNA, the CDR3 is TGTGCCAGCAGTTTCTCCGGGACAGACGAGCAGTACTTC. It encodes CASSFSGTDEQYF. The rearrangement uses TRBV28 and TRBJ2-7; 7 bases map to TRBD1. The CDR3 runs to 13 residues. V was pared by 3 bases and J by 5 bases, with 4 bases of the junction left unmatched. The V gene's germline CDR1 is MDHEN and CDR2 SYDVKM.

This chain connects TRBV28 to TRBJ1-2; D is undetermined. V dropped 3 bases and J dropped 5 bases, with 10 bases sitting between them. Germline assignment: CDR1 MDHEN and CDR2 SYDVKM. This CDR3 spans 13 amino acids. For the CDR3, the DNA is TGTGCCAGCAGTTTGCGGGGTTGGTATGGCTACACCTTC. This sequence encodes CASSLRGWYGYTF.

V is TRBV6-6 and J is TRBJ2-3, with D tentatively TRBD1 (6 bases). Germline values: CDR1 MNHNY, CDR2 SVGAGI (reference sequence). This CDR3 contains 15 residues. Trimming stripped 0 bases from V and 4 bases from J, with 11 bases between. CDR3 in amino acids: CASSYSAGVADTQYF. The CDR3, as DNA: TGTGCCAGCAGTTACTCGGCAGGGGTAGCAGATACGCAGTATTTT.

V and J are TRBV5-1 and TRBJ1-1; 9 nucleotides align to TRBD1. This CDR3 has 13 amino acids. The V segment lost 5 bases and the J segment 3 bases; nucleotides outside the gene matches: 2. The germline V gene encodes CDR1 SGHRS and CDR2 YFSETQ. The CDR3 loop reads CASRRTGDTEAFF. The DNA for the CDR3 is TGCGCCAGCAGGCGGACAGGGGACACTGAAGCTTTCTTT.

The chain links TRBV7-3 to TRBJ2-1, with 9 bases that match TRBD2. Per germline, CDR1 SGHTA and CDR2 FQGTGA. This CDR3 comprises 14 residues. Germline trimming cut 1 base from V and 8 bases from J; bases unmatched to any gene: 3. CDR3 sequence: CASSLSGRGDEQFF. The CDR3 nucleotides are TGTGCCAGCAGCTTAAGCGGGAGGGGGGATGAGCAGTTCTTC.

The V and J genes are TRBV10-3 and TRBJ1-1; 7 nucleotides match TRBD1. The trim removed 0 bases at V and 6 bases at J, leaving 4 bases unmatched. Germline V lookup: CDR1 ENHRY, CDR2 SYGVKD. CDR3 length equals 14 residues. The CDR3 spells CAISESLGTAEAFF. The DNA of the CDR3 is TGTGCCATCAGTGAGTCGCTGGGGACAGCTGAAGCTTTCTTT.

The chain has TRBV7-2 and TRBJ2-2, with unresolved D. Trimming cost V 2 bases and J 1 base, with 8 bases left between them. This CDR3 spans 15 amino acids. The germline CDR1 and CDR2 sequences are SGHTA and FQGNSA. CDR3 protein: CASSLNPGNTGELFF. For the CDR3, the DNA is TGTGCCAGCAGCTTAAACCCGGGGAACACCGGGGAGCTGTTTTTT.

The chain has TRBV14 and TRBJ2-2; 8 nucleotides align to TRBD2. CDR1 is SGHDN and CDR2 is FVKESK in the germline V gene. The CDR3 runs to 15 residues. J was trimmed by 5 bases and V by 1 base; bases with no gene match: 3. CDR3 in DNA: TGTGCCAGCAGCCAAGCCGGCGGGGGGACCGGGGAGCTGTTTTTT. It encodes CASSQAGGGTGELFF.